The 25 T cell receptor beta chains below all came from one sample that was sequenced in a study of T-cell memory formation after mild COVID-19. Using its own MiXCR run on the 5' RACE reads, TCRdb lists one record per CDR3 protein. This table holds about 320,000 distinct CDR3 sequences, roughly an eighth found once. Sequencing was done on a sample of PBMCs or a T cell subset sorted from them (not recorded which). Every receptor here comes from a man aged 18 to 30 who had mild COVID-19 (a few samples of this study predate the infection). Cell type and time point are not known.

This chain uses TRBV7-9 with TRBJ2-5, with TRBD1 matching 8 bases. The J segment lost 5 bases and the V segment lost 7 bases, leaving 24 bases of the junction unmatched. This CDR3 has 19 residues. The germline V gene encodes CDR1 SEHNR and CDR2 FQNEAQ (reference sequence). CDR3 sequence reads: CASISDKHRGRRGWETQYF. The CDR3, as DNA: TGTGCCAGCATTTCAGACAAGCACAGGGGGAGAAGGGGCTGGGAGACCCAGTACTTC.

This clonotype has at least ten counts. The chain joins TRBV7-8 to TRBJ1-5; D perhaps matches TRBD1 (5 bases). Trimming removed 5 bases from V and 5 bases from J, with 10 bases in between. Germline lookup yields CDR1 SGHVS and CDR2 FQNEAQ. This CDR3 spans 13 amino acids. The CDR3, as DNA: TGTGCCAGCAGCCTTGACAGAGATCAGCCCCAGCATTTT. Amino acids: CASSLDRDQPQHF.

This chain joins TRBV4-2 and TRBJ2-4; weak D call: TRBD1 (5 bases). Germline V gene lookup returns CDR1 LGHNA and CDR2 YNFKEQ. CDR3 length: 14 residues. Trimming shortened V by 0 bases and J by 4 bases, and 7 bases separated the two germline ends. The chain's CDR3 is CASSQESGKNIQYF. Here the CDR3 DNA reads TGTGCCAGCAGCCAAGAATCAGGGAAAAACATTCAGTACTTC.

The genes are TRBV20-1 and TRBJ1-6; D remains ambiguous. CDR1 DFQATT and CDR2 SNEGSKA come from the germline V gene (reference sequence). The V gene lost 4 bases and the J gene lost 3 bases, with 19 bases spanning the gap. The CDR3 contains 17 residues. The CDR3 nucleotides read TGCAGTGCTAACCCCCCTGGCTTACGAAACTATAATTCACCCCTCCACTTT. Translated: CSANPPGLRNYNSPLHF.

In its sample, this clonotype was seen a few times. V usage is TRBV6-2 or TRBV6-3 and J usage is TRBJ1-5; maybe TRBD1 (5 bases). The length of the CDR3 is 13 residues. V gave up 8 bases and J gave up 3 bases, with 11 bases separating them. CDR1 is MNHEY, CDR2 SVGEGT, per germline. The CDR3 protein is CASVLTVNQPQHF. CDR3 DNA sequence: TGTGCCAGCGTACTGACAGTCAATCAGCCCCAGCATTTT.

This clonotype came up many times. The chain joins TRBV7-2 to TRBJ2-1; 12 positions agree with TRBD1. The CDR3 loop spans 17 amino acids. Trimming cost V 1 base and J 9 bases; bases outside gene matches: 10. Germline loops: CDR1 SGHTA, CDR2 FQGNSA. CDR3 in DNA: TGTGCCAGCAGCTTAGGGGGCCCGGGACAGGGGGCGAGTGAGCAGTTCTTC. Its protein product is CASSLGGPGQGASEQFF.

This chain links TRBV5-4 with TRBJ2-3; 7 positions match TRBD1. Looked up from germline, CDR1 is SGHNT and CDR2 is YYREEE (reference sequence). J was trimmed by 2 bases and V by 4 bases; bases with no gene match: 7. There are 15 residues in the CDR3. CDR3 amino acids: CASSRDRANTDTQYF. The DNA of the CDR3 is TGTGCCAGCAGCCGTGACAGGGCTAACACAGATACGCAGTATTTT.

The rearrangement joins TRBV3-1 to TRBJ1-3, with D maybe TRBD1 (6 bases). From germline, CDR1 is LGHDT and CDR2 YNNKEL (reference sequence). The CDR3 totals 16 residues. Deletions cut 2 bases from V and 2 bases from J, with 13 bases between. The CDR3 nucleotides are TGTGCCAGCAGCCAAAACAGGGTTTTGGCTGGAAACACCATATATTTT. Its translation: CASSQNRVLAGNTIYF.

J is TRBJ1-3 and V is TRBV7-6, with a weak D call TRBD1 (6 bases). CDR3 length equals 15 residues. V shed 3 bases and J shed 7 bases, with 16 bases lying between them. Germline V gene sequence: CDR1 SGHVS, CDR2 FNYEAQ. CDR3 sequence: CASSLSGAGLNTIYF. CDR3 bases: TGTGCCAGCAGCTTGTCGGGGGCGGGACTGAACACCATATATTTT.

In its sample, this clonotype was seen many times. The chain employs TRBV5-4 and TRBJ2-1; D uncertain. V shed 0 bases and J shed 5 bases, with 12 bases lying between them. Germline-derived CDR1 and CDR2 are SGHNT and YYREEE (reference sequence). The CDR3 length is 15 residues. Here the CDR3 DNA reads TGTGCCAGCAGCTTGGTGGGCCACGTTAACAATGAGCAGTTCTTC. Protein sequence: CASSLVGHVNNEQFF.

With respect to this clonotype: Without the conserved terminal phenylalanine or tryptophan, this CDR3 likely stems from a read error. V usage is TRBV6-6 and J usage is TRBJ1-5; the match to TRBD1 covers 11 bases. CDR1 and CDR2 from the germline V gene are MNHNY and SVGAGI (reference sequence). The trim removed 1 base at V and 4 bases at J, leaving 6 bases unmatched. The CDR3 contains 17 residues. In DNA, the CDR3 is TGTGCCAGCAGTTACTACCCGGGACAGGGGGGAAATCAGCCCCAGCATTCT. Translation gives CASSYYPGQGGNQPQHS.

This chain uses TRBV5-1 with TRBJ1-1; unclear D gene. The CDR3 sequence is 13 residues long. CDR1 is SGHRS, CDR2 YFSETQ, per germline. V gave up 4 bases and J gave up 5 bases, with 12 bases separating them. The CDR3 region has the DNA TGCGCCAGCAGCGCGGCGGGAGATACTGAAGCTTTCTTT. Its translation: CASSAAGDTEAFF.

The chain carries TRBV6-2 or TRBV6-3 and TRBJ2-3; 10 positions agree with TRBD2. Trimming removed 7 bases from V and 2 bases from J; junction bases left unmatched: 6. The CDR3 totals 15 residues. Germline loops: CDR1 MNHEY, CDR2 SVGEGT. The CDR3, as DNA: TGTGCCAGCACCCCCCTAGCGGGGGTCACAGATACGCAGTATTTT. This sequence encodes CASTPLAGVTDTQYF.

The chain is built from TRBV4-1 and TRBJ2-3; D call uncertain. There are 15 residues in the CDR3. V lost 0 bases and J 2 bases, leaving 9 bases between the germline ends. Germline CDR1 is MGHRA and CDR2 is YSYEKL. The CDR3 loop reads CASSQDGTATDTQYF. For the CDR3, the DNA is TGCGCCAGCAGCCAAGATGGCACCGCCACAGATACGCAGTATTTT.

The chain combines TRBV6-2 or TRBV6-3 with TRBJ1-2, with D hard to call. This CDR3 contains 14 residues. CDR1 and CDR2 from the germline V gene are MNHEY and SVGEGT. The germline V and J ends were trimmed by 6 bases and 4 bases, with 15 bases remaining between them. For the CDR3, the DNA is TGTGCCAGCAGCACCCTCGAGGGCGGCTATGGCTACACCTTC. This translates into CASSTLEGGYGYTF.

The rearrangement joins TRBV12-3 or TRBV12-4 to TRBJ1-5, with D possibly TRBD1 on 6 matching bases. The CDR3 spans 18 residues. V lost 5 bases and J 0 bases, leaving 20 bases between the germline ends. The chain's CDR3 is CASSRGQRLPYSNQPQHF. The CDR3, as DNA: TGTGCCAGCAGTAGAGGACAGCGCCTCCCGTATAGCAATCAGCCCCAGCATTTT.

This clonotype was recorded a few times. V gene TRBV7-2 combines with J gene TRBJ2-1; the D gene is possibly TRBD1 (5 bases). CDR3 size: 13 residues. Germline assignment: CDR1 SGHTA and CDR2 FQGNSA. V gave up 3 bases and J gave up 10 bases, with 13 bases separating them. CDR3 nucleotides: TGTGCCAGCAGCTTGACCCAGGGAACGGAGCAGTTCTTC. This sequence encodes CASSLTQGTEQFF.

This clonotype was seen repeatedly, ten times or more. The J gene is TRBJ2-3, the V gene TRBV4-2, with 7 bases fitting TRBD1. Germline assignment: CDR1 LGHNA and CDR2 YNFKEQ. Losses at the gene ends were 3 bases for V and 5 bases for J; bases not matched to a gene: 11. The CDR3 totals 16 residues. The CDR3 reads CASSQRPGQFIDTQYF. The CDR3 coding sequence is TGTGCCAGCAGCCAGAGACCGGGACAGTTCATAGATACGCAGTATTTT.

This clonotype has a handful of counts. This chain joins TRBV6-2 or TRBV6-3 and TRBJ2-7; TRBD1 agrees at 7 bases. V dropped 2 bases and J dropped 4; count of bases not matched to a gene: 11. Germline-derived CDR1 and CDR2 are MNHEY and SVGEGT. The CDR3 length is 16 residues. The CDR3 DNA reads TGTGCCAGCAGTTACGAGGGGACAGTTCCCGGATACGAGCAGTACGTC. Translating it yields CASSYEGTVPGYEQYV.

This sequence joins TRBV5-4 and TRBJ1-2; 8 nucleotides match TRBD1. V was clipped by 0 bases and J by 4 bases; unmatched bases: 5. The CDR3 is 15 amino acids. Germline assignment: CDR1 SGHNT and CDR2 YYREEE (reference sequence). CDR3 DNA: TGTGCCAGCAGCTTGGACAGGGGGTGGCTCTATGGCTACACCTTC. Translated, it gives CASSLDRGWLYGYTF.

This sequence joins TRBV12-3 or TRBV12-4 and TRBJ1-4, with no clear D. V was trimmed by 3 bases and J by 0 bases, leaving 14 bases between them. This CDR3 region has 17 residues. The CDR3 protein is CASSFLIEPATNEKLFF. The CDR3 DNA sequence: TGTGCCAGCAGTTTCCTGATAGAGCCTGCAACTAATGAAAAACTGTTTTTT.

The genes are TRBV5-5 and TRBJ2-2; tentatively, D is TRBD2 (6 bases). Trimming shortened V by 4 bases and J by 7 bases, and 17 bases separated the two germline ends. Germline CDR1 is SGHKS and CDR2 is YYEKEE (reference sequence). CDR3 length: 15 amino acids. Here the CDR3 DNA reads TGTGCCAGCAGCCTTTATGGAGGGGTAGTCGGGGAGCTGTTTTTT. As protein: CASSLYGGVVGELFF.

This clonotype was observed at least ten times. V is TRBV11-2 and J is TRBJ2-1; D is ambiguous. The CDR3 is 12 residues long. Trimming removed 0 bases at V and 9 bases at J, with 6 bases between. From germline, CDR1 is SGHAT and CDR2 FQNNGV. In nucleotides, the CDR3 is TGTGCCAGCAGCTTAGATAGTAGTGAGCAGTTCTTC. Its protein is CASSLDSSEQFF.

This clonotype has ten or more counts. This chain links TRBV4-3 with TRBJ2-5; possible D gene TRBD2, 6 bases. Germline lookup yields CDR1 LGHNA and CDR2 YSLEER. V lost 0 bases to trimming and J lost 5 bases, with 13 bases between them. The CDR3 spans 15 residues. CDR3 region: CASSQDFSGGETQYF. CDR3 nucleotides: TGCGCCAGCAGCCAAGACTTCTCTGGAGGGGAGACCCAGTACTTC.

This clonotype was picked up many times. This chain joins TRBV2 and TRBJ2-5, with unresolved D. V shed 0 bases and J shed 0 bases, with 11 bases lying between them. CDR1 and CDR2 (germline): SNHLY, FYNNEI. The CDR3 contains 16 residues. CDR3 region: CASSEAGRMHQETQYF. CDR3 in DNA: TGTGCCAGCAGTGAAGCCGGCAGGATGCACCAAGAGACCCAGTACTTC.